This TCR beta chain was observed in a study of blood T cell repertoires in COVID-19. About the study: PBMCs, B-cell-depleted T cells, or T cells provided the cDNA or gDNA that made up the material.

The authors' processing: Counts of nucleated cells, estimated from reference gene primer amplification, were obtained. TCRdb's table, derived via immunoSEQ multiplex PCR, lists solely in-frame clones and lacks some. Clonal size and the V and J genes are those of that table, whereas D and trimming came from the DNA. This sample yields over 350,000 clones, of which 75% to 90% are seen a single time; 1.4% belongs to the top ten. The CDR3 spans 17 residues. Deletions cut 4 bases from V and 7 bases from J, with 23 bases between. Per germline, CDR1 SGHVS and CDR2 FNYEAQ. This chain joins TRBV7-6 and TRBJ2-1; D possibly corresponds to TRBD2 (6 bases). The receptor was isolated from a woman aged 30 to 39 with active or convalescent COVID-19. Sequences were obtained from peripheral blood. CDR3 amino acids: CASSSQRRIGTSNEQFF. The DNA for the CDR3 is TGTGCCAGCAGCTCCCAGAGGAGAATAGGGACTTCAAATGAGCAGTTCTTC.